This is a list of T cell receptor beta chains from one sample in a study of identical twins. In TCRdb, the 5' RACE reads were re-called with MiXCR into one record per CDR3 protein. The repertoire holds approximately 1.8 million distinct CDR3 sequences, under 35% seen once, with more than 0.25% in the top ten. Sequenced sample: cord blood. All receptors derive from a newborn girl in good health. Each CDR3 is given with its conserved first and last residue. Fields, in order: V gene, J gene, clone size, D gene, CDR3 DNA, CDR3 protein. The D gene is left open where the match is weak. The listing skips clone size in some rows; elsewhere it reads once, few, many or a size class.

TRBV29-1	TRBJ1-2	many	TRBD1	TGCAGCGTGGATGAGGGGGCTAGCTATGGCTACACCTTC	CSVDEGASYGYTF
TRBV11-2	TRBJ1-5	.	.	TGTGCCAGCAGCTTAGACCCAAATAGCAATCAGCCCCAGCATTTT	CASSLDPNSNQPQHF
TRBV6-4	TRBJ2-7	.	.	TGTGCCAGCAGTGACTCGACCAGTTCCGAGCAGTACTTC	CASSDSTSSEQYF
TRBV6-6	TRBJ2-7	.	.	TGTGCCAGCAGTTACTCCGGGGAGTCGGGCTACGAGCAGTACTTC	CASSYSGESGYEQYF
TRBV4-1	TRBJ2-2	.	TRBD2	TGCGCCAGCAGCCAAGATGGACTAGCGGGAGGTCCCACCGGGGAGCTGTTTTTT	CASSQDGLAGGPTGELFF
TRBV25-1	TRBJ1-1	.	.	TGTGCCGGCAGTGAATCGGTAGGATACACTGAAGCTTTCTTT	CAGSESVGYTEAFF
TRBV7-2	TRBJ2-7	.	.	TGTGCCAGCAGCTCAGGATGGAACCTGAACAATGAGCAGTACTTC	CASSSGWNLNNEQYF
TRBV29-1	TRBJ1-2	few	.	TGCAGCGGCCTAAACTATGGCTACACCTTC	CSGLNYGYTF
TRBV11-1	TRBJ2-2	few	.	TGTGCCAGCAGGAAGGACCGCACCGGGGAGCTGTTTTTT	CASRKDRTGELFF
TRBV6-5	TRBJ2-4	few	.	TGTGCCAGCAGTTACAACTCCCCGCTAGCCAAAAACATTCAGTACTTC	CASSYNSPLAKNIQYF
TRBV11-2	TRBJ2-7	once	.	TGTGCCAGCAGCTCAGGACAATCCCCCAAAAGCGACGAGCAGTACTTC	CASSSGQSPKSDEQYF
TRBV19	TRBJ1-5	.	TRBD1	TGTGCCAGTAGTATGACAGGGGGCCAGCCCCAGCATTTT	CASSMTGGQPQHF
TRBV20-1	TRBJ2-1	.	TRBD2	TGCAGTGTTGCCCTATTAGCGGGGGCCTACAATGAGCAGTTCTTC	CSVALLAGAYNEQFF
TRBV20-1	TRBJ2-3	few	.	TGCAGTGCTAGGCCCACGGGGCTCACAGATACGCAGTATTTT	CSARPTGLTDTQYF
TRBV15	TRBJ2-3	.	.	TGTGCCACCAGTAGAGATCTGGCGGGTACGCAGTATTTT	CATSRDLAGTQYF
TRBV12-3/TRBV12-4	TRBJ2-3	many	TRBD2	TGTGCCAGCAGGCTAGCGGGAGCCACAGATACGCAGTATTTT	CASRLAGATDTQYF
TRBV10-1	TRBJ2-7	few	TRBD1	TGCGCCATCCTCATCGGTACCGACAGGGATAACTACGAGCAGTACTTC	CAILIGTDRDNYEQYF
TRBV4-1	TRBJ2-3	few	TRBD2	TGCGCCAGCAGCCGAAAGACAGGAGCCCTTAGCGGGAGGGCTAGAGATACGCAGTATTTT	CASSRKTGALSGRARDTQYF
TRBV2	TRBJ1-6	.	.	TGTGCCAGCAGTGAAGCGCTCTGGACAGCTATTAATTCACCCCTCCACTTT	CASSEALWTAINSPLHF
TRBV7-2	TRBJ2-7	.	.	TGTGCCAGCAGCTTATATCAGGCTAGCTTGGGCGAGCAGTACTTC	CASSLYQASLGEQYF
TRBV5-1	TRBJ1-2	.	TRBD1	TGCGCCAGCAGCTTGGCCAGGGGGTCTAACTATGGCTACACCTTC	CASSLARGSNYGYTF
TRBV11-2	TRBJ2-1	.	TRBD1	TGTGCCAGCAGCTTTAGGACAGGGGCATACAATGAGCAGTTCTTC	CASSFRTGAYNEQFF
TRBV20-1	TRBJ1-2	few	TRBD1	TGCAGTGCTAGGGGAGGGACAGTAGGATCTTATGGCTACACCTTC	CSARGGTVGSYGYTF
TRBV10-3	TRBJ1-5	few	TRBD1	TGTGCCATCAAAGGCGGGACAGGGGGCGACCAGCCCCAGCATTTT	CAIKGGTGGDQPQHF
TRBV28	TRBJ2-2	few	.	TGTGCCAGCAGGCCAGCGGCCCTGTGGACCGGGGAGCTGTTTTTT	CASRPAALWTGELFF
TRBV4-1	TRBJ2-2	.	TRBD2	TGCGCCAGCAGCCAACCTGGACTAGCGAACACCGGGGAGCTGTTTTTT	CASSQPGLANTGELFF
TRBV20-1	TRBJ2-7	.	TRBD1	TGCAGTGCTAGAGATATGGGGGACAGTTCCTACGAGCAGTACTTC	CSARDMGDSSYEQYF
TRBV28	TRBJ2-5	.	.	TGTGCCAGCGATGGACAGGGAGGGAACAATGAGCAGTACTTC	CASDGQGGNNEQYF
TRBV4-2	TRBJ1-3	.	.	TGTGCCAGCCAGGACAAGAGCTCTGGAAACACCATATATTTT	CASQDKSSGNTIYF
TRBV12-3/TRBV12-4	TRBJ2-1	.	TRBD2	TGTGCCAGCACCGTAGCGGGACTGGGCAATGAGCAGTTCTTC	CASTVAGLGNEQFF
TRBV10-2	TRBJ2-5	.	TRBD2	TGCGCCAGCAGTGAGGGACTAGGGATACAAGAGACCCAGTACTTC	CASSEGLGIQETQYF
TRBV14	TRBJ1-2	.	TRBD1	TGTGCCAGCAGCAGGTTCTACAGGGGCGAAAGTGGCTACACCTTC	CASSRFYRGESGYTF
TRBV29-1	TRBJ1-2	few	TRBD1	TGCAGCGTCGGAGGGGCAGGGGGGAACTATGGCTACACCTTC	CSVGGAGGNYGYTF
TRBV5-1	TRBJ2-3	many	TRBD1	TGCGCCAGCAGCCCGCAGGGGACAGGAGGCACAGATACGCAGTATTTT	CASSPQGTGGTDTQYF
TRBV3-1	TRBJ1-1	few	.	TGTGCCAGCAGCCGTTGGAGAAACACTGAAGCTTTCTTT	CASSRWRNTEAFF
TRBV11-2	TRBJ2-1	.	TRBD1	TGTGCCAGCAGGCGCCCAGGGGGCCGCTACAATGAGCAGTTCTTC	CASRRPGGRYNEQFF
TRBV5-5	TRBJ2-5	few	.	TGTGCCAGCGGACCCGGGACCACCCTGTACCAAGAGACCCAGTACTTC	CASGPGTTLYQETQYF
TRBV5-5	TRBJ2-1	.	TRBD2	TGTGCCAGCAGCTTGGCCGTAGTAGCGGGAGGTGACAATGAGCAGTTCTTC	CASSLAVVAGGDNEQFF
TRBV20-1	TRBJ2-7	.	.	TGCAGTGCTAGACGGGGCGCGGGTGCCTACGAGCAGTACTTC	CSARRGAGAYEQYF
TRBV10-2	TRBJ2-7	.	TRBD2	TGCGCCAGCAGGGGACTAGCGGGAGGAATAAACGAGCAGTACTTC	CASRGLAGGINEQYF
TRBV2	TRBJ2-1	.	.	TGTGCCAGCACCCGCGGGCTGAGCTCCTACGAGCAGTTCTTC	CASTRGLSSYEQFF